Listed here are 21 T cell receptor beta chains from one sample, sequenced in a study of cytomegalovirus exposure and HLA in healthy donors. The PCR contained 60 Vbeta and 13 Jbeta primers. Here immunoSEQ multiplex PCR was the method, and the copy in TCRdb shows in-frame clones only, minus some. Here the sample spans roughly 120,000 clones, less than 80% being singletons. Sequenced: PBMCs. Receptors were obtained from a woman in her fifties or sixties in good health and CMV-seropositive.

The chain carries TRBV19 and TRBJ2-7; tentatively, D is TRBD2 (6 bases). Trimming removed 1 base at V and 4 bases at J, with 11 bases between. The CDR3 is 14 residues long. Looked up from germline, CDR1 is LNHDA and CDR2 is SQIVND (reference sequence). The DNA for the CDR3 is TGTGCCAGTAGTATAGGTCGGGGAGGTTACGAGCAGTACTTC. It yields the protein CASSIGRGGYEQYF.

CDR3 sequence reads: CASSVGGQGKNTEAFF. CDR3 nucleotides: TGTGCCAGCAGCGTAGGGGGACAGGGGAAGAACACTGAAGCTTTCTTT. The chain recombines TRBV9 with TRBJ1-1; 10 nucleotides agree with TRBD1. Germline trimming cut 0 bases from V and 1 base from J; bases unmatched to any gene: 3. The CDR3 covers 16 residues. Germline V CDR1 and CDR2: SGDLS, YYNGEE.

V usage is TRBV5-4 and J usage is TRBJ1-2; 7 bases agree with TRBD1. The CDR3 extends over 14 amino acids. V lost 4 bases, J lost 5 bases, and 8 bases stayed unmatched. Germline values: CDR1 SGHNT, CDR2 YYREEE (reference sequence). In nucleotides, the CDR3 is TGTGCCAGCAGCCATGAGACAGGGCGGTATGGCTACACCTTC. Translated: CASSHETGRYGYTF.

This clone was seen a handful of times. The chain has TRBV29-1 and TRBJ1-1; 7 bases align to TRBD1. Losses at the gene ends were 7 bases for V and 11 bases for J; bases not matched to a gene: 22. This CDR3 has 15 amino acids. Germline V CDR1 and CDR2: SQVTM, ANQGSEA. CDR3 protein: CSANQGKQGNMDAFF. In DNA form, the CDR3 reads TGCAGCGCCAATCAGGGGAAACAGGGGAATATGGACGCTTTCTTT.

This sequence joins TRBV27 and TRBJ1-1; 11 bases are a match to TRBD1. Germline-derived CDR1 and CDR2 are MNHEY and SMNVEV (reference sequence). CDR3 length: 16 amino acids. V trimming: 3 bases; J trimming: 0 bases; junction bases outside the gene matches: 3. CDR3 DNA: TGTGCCAGCAGTTTGGGACAGGGGGGGATGAACACTGAAGCTTTCTTT. Translation gives CASSLGQGGMNTEAFF.

This clone was seen only once. V usage is TRBV29-1 and J usage is TRBJ2-1; TRBD2 agrees at 7 bases. V was pared by 6 bases and J by 6 bases, with 8 bases of the junction left unmatched. Germline assignment: CDR1 SQVTM and CDR2 ANQGSEA. The CDR3 has 13 amino acids. CDR3 in DNA: TGCAGCGTAGCCGGGAGGACGGGCAATGAGCAGTTCTTC. Residues: CSVAGRTGNEQFF.

The CDR3 DNA sequence: TGCGCCAGCACTGTCTCAGCCGGGACAGTAAACACTGAAGCTTTCTTT. It is translated as CASTVSAGTVNTEAFF. The rearrangement joins TRBV5-1 to TRBJ1-1, with 7 bases lining up with TRBD1. Germline V gene lookup returns CDR1 SGHRS and CDR2 YFSETQ. The trim removed 6 bases at V and 2 bases at J, leaving 13 bases unmatched. The CDR3 extends over 16 amino acids.

This chain links TRBV5-1 with TRBJ1-2; D is uncertain. Trimming pared 0 bases from V and 6 bases from J, leaving 12 bases between. Germline V gene sequence: CDR1 SGHRS, CDR2 YFSETQ. The length of the CDR3 is 14 residues. CDR3 bases: TGCGCCAGCAGCTTGGTATTGCAAGACAATGGCTACACCTTC. This codes for CASSLVLQDNGYTF.

The rearrangement joins TRBV27 to TRBJ1-2; weak D call: TRBD1 (6 bases). The germline V and J ends were trimmed by 5 bases and 2 bases, with 12 bases remaining between them. Germline assignment: CDR1 MNHEY and CDR2 SMNVEV (reference sequence). The CDR3 sequence is 14 residues long. The chain's CDR3 is CASSLNRANYGYTF. CDR3 DNA: TGTGCCAGCAGTCTAAACAGGGCCAACTATGGCTACACCTTC.

The chain employs TRBV7-6 and TRBJ2-3; 14 bases are shared with TRBD2. Germline V gene sequence: CDR1 SGHVS, CDR2 FNYEAQ. The CDR3 consists of 16 residues. The V and J ends lost 4 bases and 7 bases, in that order; junction bases with no gene match: 7. The DNA of the CDR3 is TGTGCCAGCAGCTCTTTGGGGACTAGCGGGGGTAATACGCAGTATTTT. This gives the protein CASSSLGTSGGNTQYF.

Only a few counts were recorded for this clone. The DNA of the CDR3 is TGTGCTAGTGGTTCTTACAGGCGTACGGAGACCCAGTACTTC. Translation: CASGSYRRTETQYF. This rearrangement joins TRBV12-5 to TRBJ2-5, with D perhaps TRBD1 (5 bases). CDR1 and CDR2 from the germline V gene are LGHNT and FRNRAP. V lost 4 bases, J lost 5 bases, and 14 bases lay in between. This CDR3 is 14 amino acids long.

The rearrangement joins TRBV13 to TRBJ2-2, with D perhaps TRBD2 (5 bases). Germline CDR1 PRHDT, CDR2 FYEKMQ (reference sequence). Trimming shortened V by 5 bases and J by 6 bases, and 22 bases separated the two germline ends. There are 17 residues in the CDR3. CDR3: CASSHAGGGLNPGELFF. The CDR3 DNA is TGTGCCAGCAGCCACGCGGGCGGTGGTCTAAATCCCGGGGAGCTGTTTTTT.

CDR3 nucleotides: TGTGCCAGCAGCTATACCGGGACAGGGTCGAGAGAGCAGTACTTC. Translated, it gives CASSYTGTGSREQYF. This chain uses TRBV14 with TRBJ2-7; the match to TRBD1 covers 9 bases. V trimming: 5 bases; J trimming: 7 bases; junction bases outside the gene matches: 12. CDR1 SGHDN and CDR2 FVKESK come from the germline V gene. The CDR3 is 15 amino acids.

This chain links TRBV19 with TRBJ1-1, with D possibly TRBD1 on 6 matching bases. The germline V gene has CDR1 LNHDA and CDR2 SQIVND (reference sequence). Trimming pared 1 base from V and 3 bases from J, leaving 9 bases between. The CDR3 extends over 14 amino acids. This CDR3 reads CASSIGRTDTEAFF. Written as DNA, the CDR3 is TGTGCCAGTAGTATAGGTCGGACAGACACTGAAGCTTTCTTT. Combining the CDR3 with reference TRBV19 and TRBJ1-1 gives the whole variable domain DGGITQSPKYLFRKEGQNVTLSCEQNLNHDAMYWYRQDPGQGLRLIYYSQIVNDFQKGDIAEGYSVSREKKESFPLTVTSAQKNPTAFYLCASSIGRTDTEAFFGQGTRLTVV.

The chain employs TRBV10-3 and TRBJ2-7, with 7 bases matching TRBD2. V lost 2 bases and J lost 4; bases outside the gene matches: 8. Germline V lookup: CDR1 ENHRY, CDR2 SYGVKD. CDR3 length: 15 residues. CDR3: CAISEIAGAGYEQYF. The CDR3 coding sequence is TGTGCCATCAGTGAGATCGCGGGAGCGGGATACGAGCAGTACTTC.

V is TRBV4-3 and J is TRBJ1-2, with a possible D match to TRBD1 (5 bases). V was shortened by 0 bases and J by 5 bases, with 10 bases between the two germline ends. Germline V CDR1 and CDR2: LGHNA, YSLEER. The CDR3 loop spans 14 amino acids. The CDR3 reads CASSQELGAYGYTF. CDR3 bases: TGCGCCAGCAGCCAAGAACTTGGGGCGTATGGCTACACCTTC.

The rearrangement links TRBV5-6 to TRBJ2-6; the D gene is possibly TRBD1 (6 bases). This CDR3 is built from 16 residues. Trimming removed 4 bases from V and 1 base from J, with 12 bases in between. Germline V gene data show CDR1 as SGHDT and CDR2 as YYEEEE. The CDR3 reads CASSTTGISGANVLTF. CDR3 in DNA: TGTGCCAGCAGCACCACAGGGATTTCTGGGGCCAACGTCCTGACTTTC.

J is TRBJ1-4 and V is TRBV5-6; the D gene is possibly TRBD1 (6 bases). V lost 0 bases, J lost 2 bases, and 8 bases lay in between. This CDR3 spans 15 amino acids. The germline gives CDR1 SGHDT, CDR2 YYEEEE. CDR3 residues: CASSLVQGTNEKLFF. The CDR3 DNA reads as TGTGCCAGCAGCTTGGTTCAGGGGACTAATGAAAAACTGTTTTTT.

The V and J genes are TRBV15 and TRBJ2-1; 10 bases agree with TRBD2. The ends lost 2 bases at V and 5 bases at J; junction bases unmatched: 3. The CDR3 runs to 15 residues. The V gene's germline CDR1 is LNHNV and CDR2 YYDKDF (reference sequence). The CDR3 loop is CATSRTSGTHNEQFF. CDR3 sequence (DNA): TGTGCCACCAGCAGAACTAGCGGGACCCACAATGAGCAGTTCTTC.

The chain couples TRBV19 to TRBJ1-1; the D gene is possibly TRBD1 (6 bases). The V gene lost 6 bases and the J gene lost 3 bases, with 17 bases spanning the gap. Germline assignment: CDR1 LNHDA and CDR2 SQIVND (reference sequence). This CDR3 has 15 amino acids. As DNA, the CDR3 is TGTGCCAGTAGGGTGGCGGACAGCATCCACACTGAAGCTTTCTTT. Residues: CASRVADSIHTEAFF.

Here the CDR3 DNA reads TGTGCCAGCTCAAAATCCGGGACAGGGGAAGAGCAGTACTTC. Translated, it gives CASSKSGTGEEQYF. The V call is TRBV18, the J call TRBJ2-7, with 10 nucleotides matching TRBD1. Germline V gene lookup returns CDR1 KGHSH and CDR2 LQKENI. The trim removed 5 bases at V and 7 bases at J, leaving 8 bases unmatched. The CDR3 has 14 residues.